The 30 T cell receptor beta chains presented below share a single source sample, sequenced in a study of shared clonotypes between healthy human individuals. TCRdb keeps only in-frame clones here, not all; method: immunoSEQ multiplex PCR. The sample has under 2,500,000 clones; approximately 95% are singletons. The sequencing sample was made of naive CD4+ T cells sorted from blood. The subset was: CD45RA+ positively selected. These receptors were obtained from a man younger than 35 in good health.

The chain combines TRBV29-1 with TRBJ2-7, with 14 bases fitting TRBD2. The germline V gene encodes CDR1 SQVTM and CDR2 ANQGSEA. J was trimmed by 6 bases and V by 4 bases; bases with no gene match: 5. This CDR3 has 14 amino acids. As DNA, the CDR3 is TGCAGCGTTGGCCGAGGACTAGCGGGGGGCGAGCAGTACTTC. Translating it yields CSVGRGLAGGEQYF.

The chain couples TRBV19 to TRBJ1-5; 10 bases agree with TRBD1. J gave up 3 bases and V 5 bases, and 10 bases lay outside the gene matches. Germline lookup yields CDR1 LNHDA and CDR2 SQIVND (reference sequence). There are 17 residues in the CDR3. CDR3 region: CASSLLGQGGNNQPQHF. The DNA of the CDR3 is TGTGCCAGTAGTCTCTTAGGACAGGGGGGAAACAATCAGCCCCAGCATTTT.

The V call is TRBV2, the J call TRBJ1-5; 9 bases match TRBD1. Germline loops: CDR1 SNHLY, CDR2 FYNNEI. J gave up 0 bases and V 4 bases, and 13 bases lay outside the gene matches. The CDR3 runs to 19 residues. CDR3 sequence: CASSGTGATLAYSNQPQHF. CDR3 nucleotides: TGTGCCAGCAGTGGGACAGGGGCGACCTTAGCCTATAGCAATCAGCCCCAGCATTTT.

The rearrangement links TRBV6-6 to TRBJ2-1; 9 bases are shared with TRBD2. Losses at the gene ends were 6 bases for V and 5 bases for J; bases not matched to a gene: 8. This CDR3 contains 15 residues. Germline V gives CDR1 MNHNY, CDR2 SVGAGI (reference sequence). CDR3: CASSDQREANNEQFF. Written as DNA, the CDR3 is TGTGCCAGCAGCGACCAGCGGGAGGCTAACAATGAGCAGTTCTTC.

This clone was seen a single time. V is TRBV18 and J is TRBJ1-3; D possibly corresponds to TRBD1 (6 bases). Germline CDR1 and CDR2: KGHSH and LQKENI. V lost 6 bases and J 4 bases, leaving 16 bases between the germline ends. CDR3 length equals 15 residues. CDR3 sequence reads: CASSRNRGPGNTIYF. CDR3 coding DNA: TGTGCCAGCTCTCGGAACCGGGGGCCGGGAAACACCATATATTTT.

In its sample, this clone was seen many times. This sample also contains other DNA sequences that code for the same CDR3. This chain joins TRBV20-1 and TRBJ2-1, with D unresolved. This CDR3 spans 10 amino acids. V lost 0 bases and J lost 6, with 0 bases in between. Germline-derived CDR1 and CDR2 are DFQATT and SNEGSKA (reference sequence). The CDR3: CSARDNEQFF. The DNA for the CDR3 is TGCAGTGCTAGAGACAATGAGCAGTTCTTC.

The table lists this clone with a count of one. This chain joins TRBV21-1 and TRBJ2-7; TRBD1, as called in the table, went unchecked against the DNA. TRBV21-1 is deemed a pseudogene. CDR3 size: 12 residues. CDR3 nucleotide sequence: TGTGCCGCGGGACAGGGCGGATACGAGCAGTACTTC. Residues: CAAGQGGYEQYF.

V and J are TRBV2 and TRBJ1-2; 8 bases align to TRBD1. This CDR3 is 16 amino acids long. Per germline, CDR1 SNHLY and CDR2 FYNNEI. Unmatched junction bases numbered 8, after V lost 2 bases and J lost 3 bases. The CDR3 is CASSEPWTGKDYGYTF. CDR3 in DNA: TGTGCCAGCAGTGAACCTTGGACAGGGAAGGACTATGGCTACACCTTC.

V and J are TRBV19 and TRBJ1-6; D is uncertain. Trimming took off 4 bases at V and 0 bases at J, with 10 bases between the two ends. The CDR3 consists of 16 residues. The germline CDR1 and CDR2 sequences are LNHDA and SQIVND (reference sequence). In DNA, the CDR3 is TGTGCCAGTAGTAAGACTCCAAGCTCCTATAATTCACCCCTCCACTTT. Amino acid sequence: CASSKTPSSYNSPLHF.

The gene calls are TRBV30 and TRBJ2-7; 7 bases line up with TRBD1. CDR1 is GTSNPN, CDR2 SVGIG, per germline (reference sequence). CDR3 length: 13 residues. With 0 bases clipped from V and 6 bases from J, the junction kept 5 bases outside the gene matches. The CDR3 region has the DNA TGTGCCTGGAGTGTACGGGCAGGGGGCGAGCAGTACTTC. Amino acid sequence: CAWSVRAGGEQYF.

This rearrangement joins TRBV10-3 to TRBJ2-2, with 12 bases that match TRBD2. Trimming cost V 6 bases and J 4 bases; bases outside gene matches: 9. The CDR3 is 17 amino acids. The germline gives CDR1 ENHRY, CDR2 SYGVKD. The CDR3 DNA reads TGTGCCATCAGCCGCCTAGCGGGAGGGGGGGGCACCGGGGAGCTGTTTTTT. Encoded protein: CAISRLAGGGGTGELFF.

The rearrangement uses TRBV2 and TRBJ1-1, with D maybe TRBD1 (5 bases). The germline gives CDR1 SNHLY, CDR2 FYNNEI. The CDR3 totals 13 residues. Trimming stripped 4 bases from V and 11 bases from J, with 17 bases between. The CDR3 reads CASSVEGPGRAFF. As DNA, the CDR3 is TGTGCCAGCAGTGTGGAGGGACCCGGGAGGGCTTTCTTT.

This clone showed up just once. The chain is built from TRBV19 and TRBJ1-4; TRBD1 is a possible D gene (6 bases). CDR3 length: 14 residues. The V end was cut by 6 bases, the J end by 8 bases, with 16 bases between. Per germline, CDR1 LNHDA and CDR2 SQIVND (reference sequence). In DNA form, the CDR3 reads TGTGCCAGTAGGGCTGGCAGGGGAACCGAAAAACTGTTTTTT. It yields the protein CASRAGRGTEKLFF.

The chain is built from TRBV30 and TRBJ2-5, with D unclear. The CDR3 loop spans 10 amino acids. CDR1 GTSNPN and CDR2 SVGIG come from the germline V gene (reference sequence). The CDR3, as DNA: TGTGCAGCCGGGCGCGAGACCCAGTACTTC. Residues: CAAGRETQYF.

J is TRBJ2-4 and V is TRBV27, with a possible D match to TRBD2 (5 bases). CDR3 length equals 16 residues. Germline loops: CDR1 MNHEY, CDR2 SMNVEV (reference sequence). The V gene lost 2 bases and the J gene lost 0 bases, with 11 bases spanning the gap. The CDR3 DNA reads TGTGCCAGCAGTTTACTGGGGAGTCTAGCCAAAAACATTCAGTACTTC. Protein: CASSLLGSLAKNIQYF.

This rearrangement joins TRBV10-3 to TRBJ2-2, with D unresolved. The CDR3 sequence is 15 residues long. Germline loops: CDR1 ENHRY, CDR2 SYGVKD. Trimming pared 0 bases from V and 5 bases from J, leaving 10 bases between. The CDR3 loop is CAISESGPVTGELFF. The DNA of the CDR3 is TGTGCCATCAGTGAGTCGGGCCCGGTGACCGGGGAGCTGTTTTTT.

The genes are TRBV7-9 and TRBJ1-2; 7 bases are a match to TRBD1. The germline CDR1 and CDR2 sequences are SEHNR and FQNEAQ (reference sequence). CDR3 length: 16 residues. Trimming cost V 3 bases and J 3 bases; bases outside gene matches: 10. CDR3 nucleotides: TGTGCCAGCAGCTTCCCCGCACAGGGGTCCGACTATGGCTACACCTTC. Its protein product is CASSFPAQGSDYGYTF.

The chain uses TRBV5-6 and TRBJ1-2; 8 bases are a match to TRBD1. Looked up from germline, CDR1 is SGHDT and CDR2 is YYEEEE. The CDR3 covers 16 residues. With 4 bases clipped from V and 5 bases from J, the junction kept 13 bases outside the gene matches. This CDR3 reads CASSVMARDRRYGYTF. CDR3 DNA sequence: TGTGCCAGCAGCGTAATGGCGAGGGACAGGAGATATGGCTACACCTTC.

The V and J genes are TRBV7-9 and TRBJ2-3, with D perhaps TRBD1 (6 bases). Trimming cost V 8 bases and J 4 bases, with 25 bases left between them. The CDR3 length is 17 residues. Germline V lookup: CDR1 SEHNR, CDR2 FQNEAQ (reference sequence). The CDR3, as DNA: TGTGCCAGCCCCCCCCCGAGGGGGAAGGGGACCCCAGATACGCAGTATTTT. It codes for CASPPPRGKGTPDTQYF.

V and J are TRBV15 and TRBJ1-1, with D tentatively TRBD1 (6 bases). Per the germline V gene, CDR1 is LNHNV and CDR2 is YYDKDF (reference sequence). Deletions cut 0 bases from V and 1 base from J, with 9 bases between. The CDR3 totals 15 residues. The CDR3 nucleotides are TGTGCCACCAGCAGAGATCAAGGGGGGAACACTGAAGCTTTCTTT. Its protein product is CATSRDQGGNTEAFF.

This rearrangement joins TRBV6-1 to TRBJ1-1; 10 nucleotides align to TRBD1. The CDR3 length is 15 residues. Germline CDR1 MNHNS, CDR2 SASEGT. V gave up 1 base and J gave up 6 bases; unmatched junction bases: 5. CDR3 coding DNA: TGTGCCAGCAGTGAAGAGGGACAGGGGCTACCTGAAGCTTTCTTT. It codes for CASSEEGQGLPEAFF.

V is TRBV5-4 and J is TRBJ2-1, with TRBD2 matching over 7 bases. The CDR3 has 16 amino acids. CDR1 is SGHNT and CDR2 is YYREEE in the germline V gene (reference sequence). The trim removed 7 bases at V and 4 bases at J, leaving 14 bases unmatched. In DNA form, the CDR3 reads TGTGCCAGCTCGATTGCGGGGAGGGTGGATTACAATGAGCAGTTCTTC. Its translation: CASSIAGRVDYNEQFF.

The chain joins TRBV5-1 to TRBJ2-1, with unresolved D. This CDR3 has 13 residues. The V and J ends lost 0 bases and 7 bases respectively, with 8 bases between them. Per the germline V gene, CDR1 is SGHRS and CDR2 is YFSETQ. CDR3 coding DNA: TGCGCCAGCAGCTTGGCAGTAACGAATGAGCAGTTCTTC. Its protein is CASSLAVTNEQFF.

The chain carries TRBV7-2 and TRBJ2-6; 8 nucleotides align to TRBD1. With 5 bases clipped from V and 0 bases from J, the junction kept 9 bases outside the gene matches. CDR1 is SGHTA, CDR2 FQGNSA, per germline. This CDR3 contains 18 residues. CDR3: CASSTGQGVFSGANVLTF. CDR3 sequence (DNA): TGTGCCAGCAGCACCGGACAGGGTGTCTTCTCTGGGGCCAACGTCCTGACTTTC.

The chain uses TRBV5-4 and TRBJ2-2, with D perhaps assigned TRBD1 or TRBD2 (6 bases each). The germline gives CDR1 SGHNT, CDR2 YYREEE (reference sequence). This CDR3 comprises 15 residues. V lost 6 bases and J lost 5, with 17 bases in between. The CDR3 here is CASTSGGRDTGELFF. The CDR3 region has the DNA TGTGCCAGCACCTCTGGGGGGCGAGATACCGGGGAGCTGTTTTTT.

This clone was found once. The V call is TRBV5-6, the J call TRBJ2-6; the D gene is possibly TRBD1 (5 bases). The germline V and J ends were trimmed by 0 bases and 4 bases, with 11 bases remaining between them. CDR1 is SGHDT and CDR2 is YYEEEE in the germline V gene. The CDR3 sequence is 16 residues long. This chain's CDR3 is CASSLAPGLGANVLTF. The DNA for the CDR3 is TGTGCCAGCAGCTTGGCCCCAGGGCTAGGGGCCAACGTCCTGACTTTC.

Here the CDR3 reads CASSLARGRGRTSSYEQYF. For the CDR3, the DNA is TGTGCCAGCAGCTTAGCTCGGGGCAGGGGGAGGACCAGCTCCTACGAGCAGTACTTC. The chain recombines TRBV7-9 with TRBJ2-7, with D perhaps TRBD1 (7 bases). Germline V gives CDR1 SEHNR, CDR2 FQNEAQ (reference sequence). The CDR3 covers 19 residues. Trimming cost V 0 bases and J 0 bases, with 21 bases left between them.

This chain joins TRBV7-8 and TRBJ2-7, with 9 positions matching TRBD1. The V and J ends lost 5 bases and 3 bases, in that order; junction bases with no gene match: 11. Germline V gene data show CDR1 as SGHVS and CDR2 as FQNEAQ. The CDR3 runs to 16 residues. The CDR3 is CASSASGTGLIYEQYF. DNA of the CDR3: TGTGCCAGCAGCGCCTCCGGGACAGGGCTAATCTACGAGCAGTACTTC.

Note on this clone: This specimen includes other DNA sequences encoding the same CDR3. The V gene is TRBV10-3, the J gene TRBJ2-3, with unresolved D. The length of the CDR3 is 12 residues. Germline V gene sequence: CDR1 ENHRY, CDR2 SYGVKD. Trimming cost V 3 bases and J 2 bases, with 3 bases left between them. CDR3 DNA sequence: TGTGCCATCAGTGAATCCACAGATACGCAGTATTTT. Residues: CAISESTDTQYF.

To note about this clone: Other DNA sequences in this sample translate to the same CDR3. The genes are TRBV30 and TRBJ2-7, with no clear D. CDR1 is GTSNPN and CDR2 is SVGIG in the germline V gene (reference sequence). With 4 bases removed from V and 0 bases from J, the gap between germline ends came to 7 bases. This CDR3 comprises 12 residues. As DNA, the CDR3 is TGTGCCTGGACAGGATCCTCCTACGAGCAGTACTTC. Protein product: CAWTGSSYEQYF. Drawing the rest from reference TRBV30 and TRBJ2-7, the complete variable domain is SQTIHQWPATLVQPVGSPLSLECTVEGTSNPNLYWYRQAAGRGLQLLFYSVGIGQISSEVPQNLSASRPQDRQFILSSKKLLLSDSGFYLCAWTGSSYEQYFGPGTRLTVT.